This TCR beta chain was captured by sequencing in a study of control samples from healthy donors and cancer patients. Clones were read by immunoSEQ multiplex PCR, and TCRdb kept only the in-frame ones, dropping some. The sample contains around 26,000 clones, approximately 78% of which appear only once. This CDR3 region has 12 residues. Germline V lookup: CDR1 SNHLY, CDR2 FYNNEI. V gave up 7 bases and J gave up 1 base, with 7 bases separating them. This clone was picked up a small number of times. The sample comprised PBMCs. The chain links TRBV2 to TRBJ1-1, with no clear D. The TCR sequence derives from a man in his 60s with colorectal cancer. The CDR3: CASTSPNTEAFF. As DNA, the CDR3 is TGTGCCAGCACTTCACCGAACACTGAAGCTTTCTTT.